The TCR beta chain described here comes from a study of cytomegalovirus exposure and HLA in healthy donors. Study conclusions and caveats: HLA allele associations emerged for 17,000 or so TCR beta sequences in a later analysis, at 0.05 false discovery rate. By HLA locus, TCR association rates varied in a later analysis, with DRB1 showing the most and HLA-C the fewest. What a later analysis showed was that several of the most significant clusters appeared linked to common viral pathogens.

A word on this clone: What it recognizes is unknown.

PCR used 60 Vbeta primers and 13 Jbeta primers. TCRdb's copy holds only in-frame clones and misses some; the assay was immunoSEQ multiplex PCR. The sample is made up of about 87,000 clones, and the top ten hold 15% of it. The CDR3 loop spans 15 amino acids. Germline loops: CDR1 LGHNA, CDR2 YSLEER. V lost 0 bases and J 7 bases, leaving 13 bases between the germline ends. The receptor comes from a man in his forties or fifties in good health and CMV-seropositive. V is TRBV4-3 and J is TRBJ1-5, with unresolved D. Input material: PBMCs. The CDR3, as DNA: TGCGCCAGCAGCCAAGAGACAAGGATAGAACAGCCCCAGCATTTT. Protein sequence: CASSQETRIEQPQHF.